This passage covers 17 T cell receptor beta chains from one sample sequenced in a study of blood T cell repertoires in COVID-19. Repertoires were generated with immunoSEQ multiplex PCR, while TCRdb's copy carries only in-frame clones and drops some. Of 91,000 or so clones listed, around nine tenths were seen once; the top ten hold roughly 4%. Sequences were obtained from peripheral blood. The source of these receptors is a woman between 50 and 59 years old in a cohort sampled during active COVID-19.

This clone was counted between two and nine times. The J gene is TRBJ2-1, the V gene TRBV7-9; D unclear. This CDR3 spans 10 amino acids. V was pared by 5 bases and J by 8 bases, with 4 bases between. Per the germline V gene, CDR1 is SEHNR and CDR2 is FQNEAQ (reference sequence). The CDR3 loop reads CASSPDEQFF. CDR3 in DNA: TGTGCCAGCAGCCCGGATGAGCAGTTCTTC.

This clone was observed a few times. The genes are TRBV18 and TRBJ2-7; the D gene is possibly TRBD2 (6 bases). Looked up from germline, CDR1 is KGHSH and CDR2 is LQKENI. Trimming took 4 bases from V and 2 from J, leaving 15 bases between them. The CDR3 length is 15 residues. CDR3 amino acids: CASSLGGTDTYEQYF. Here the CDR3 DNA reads TGTGCCAGCTCACTGGGCGGGACTGATACCTACGAGCAGTACTTC.

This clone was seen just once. CDR3 protein: CASFGAESSYNEQFF. The CDR3 coding sequence is TGTGCCAGCTTTGGGGCGGAAAGCTCCTACAATGAGCAGTTCTTC. The chain carries TRBV6-5 and TRBJ2-1; D may be TRBD1 (5 bases). V dropped 8 bases and J dropped 0 bases, with 14 bases sitting between them. This CDR3 has 15 residues. Germline assignment: CDR1 MNHEY and CDR2 SVGAGI.

The CDR3 protein is CASSFIDNSPLHF. The CDR3 nucleotides read TGTGCCAGCAGCTTTATCGATAATTCACCCCTCCACTTT. This chain links TRBV7-2 with TRBJ1-6, with unresolved D. Trimming shortened V by 3 bases and J by 5 bases, and 5 bases separated the two germline ends. The CDR3 contains 13 residues. Germline CDR1 SGHTA, CDR2 FQGNSA.

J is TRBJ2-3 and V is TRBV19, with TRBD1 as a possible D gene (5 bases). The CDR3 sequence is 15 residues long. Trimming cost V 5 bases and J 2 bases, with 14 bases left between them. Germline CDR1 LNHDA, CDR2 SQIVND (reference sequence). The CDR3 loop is CASSFHQGPTDTQYF. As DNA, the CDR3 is TGTGCCAGTAGTTTCCATCAGGGCCCCACAGATACGCAGTATTTT. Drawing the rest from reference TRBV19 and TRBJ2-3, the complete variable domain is DGGITQSPKYLFRKEGQNVTLSCEQNLNHDAMYWYRQDPGQGLRLIYYSQIVNDFQKGDIAEGYSVSREKKESFPLTVTSAQKNPTAFYLCASSFHQGPTDTQYFGPGTRLTVL.

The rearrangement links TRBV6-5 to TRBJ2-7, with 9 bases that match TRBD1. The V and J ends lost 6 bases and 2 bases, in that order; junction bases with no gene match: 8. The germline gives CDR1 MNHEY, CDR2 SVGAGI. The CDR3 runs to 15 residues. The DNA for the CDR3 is TGTGCCAGCAGGCCTGACAGGGGGTCTGCCTACGAGCAGTACTTC. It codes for CASRPDRGSAYEQYF.

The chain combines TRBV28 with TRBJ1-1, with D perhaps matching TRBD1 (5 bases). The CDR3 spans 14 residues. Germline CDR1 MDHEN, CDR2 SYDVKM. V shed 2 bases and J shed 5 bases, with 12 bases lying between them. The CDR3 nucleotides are TGTGCCAGCAGTTTAGTCGGGGGGAATACTGAAGCTTTCTTT. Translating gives CASSLVGGNTEAFF.

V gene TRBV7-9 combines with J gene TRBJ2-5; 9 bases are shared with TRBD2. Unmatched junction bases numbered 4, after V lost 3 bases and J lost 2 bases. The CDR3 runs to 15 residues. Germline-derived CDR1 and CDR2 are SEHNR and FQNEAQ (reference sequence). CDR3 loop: CASSFTGLAQETQYF. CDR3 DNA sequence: TGTGCCAGCAGCTTTACGGGACTAGCACAAGAGACCCAGTACTTC.

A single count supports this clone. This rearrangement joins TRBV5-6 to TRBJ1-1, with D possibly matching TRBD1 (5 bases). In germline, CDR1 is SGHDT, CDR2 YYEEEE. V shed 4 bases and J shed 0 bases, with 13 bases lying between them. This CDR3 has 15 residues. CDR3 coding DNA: TGTGCCAGCAGCGATTACAGGTTCATGAACACTGAAGCTTTCTTT. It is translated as CASSDYRFMNTEAFF.

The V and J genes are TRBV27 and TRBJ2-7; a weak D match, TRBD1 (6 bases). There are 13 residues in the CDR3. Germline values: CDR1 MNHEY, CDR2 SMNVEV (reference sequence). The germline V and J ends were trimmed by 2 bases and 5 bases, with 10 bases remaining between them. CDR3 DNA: TGTGCCAGCAGTTTACAGGGGTCCCACGAGCAGTACTTC. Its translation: CASSLQGSHEQYF.

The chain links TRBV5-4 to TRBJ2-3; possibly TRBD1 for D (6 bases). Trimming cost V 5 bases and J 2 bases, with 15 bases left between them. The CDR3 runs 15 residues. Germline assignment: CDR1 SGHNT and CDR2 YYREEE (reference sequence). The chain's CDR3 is CASRSGQGHTDTQYF. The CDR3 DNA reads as TGTGCCAGCAGATCGGGACAAGGGCACACAGATACGCAGTATTTT.

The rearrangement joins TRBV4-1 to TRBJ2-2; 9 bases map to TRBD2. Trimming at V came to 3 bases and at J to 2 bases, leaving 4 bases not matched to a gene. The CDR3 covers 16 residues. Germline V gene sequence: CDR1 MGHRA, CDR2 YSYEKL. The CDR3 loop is CASSQNSGSNTGELFF. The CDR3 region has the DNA TGCGCCAGCAGCCAGAATAGCGGGAGTAACACCGGGGAGCTGTTTTTT.

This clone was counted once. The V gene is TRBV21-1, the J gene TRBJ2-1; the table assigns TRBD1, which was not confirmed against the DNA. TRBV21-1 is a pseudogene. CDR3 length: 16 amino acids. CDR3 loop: CASSKAKVFWTNEQFF. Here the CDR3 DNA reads TGTGCCAGCAGCAAAGCGAAAGTCTTTTGGACAAATGAGCAGTTCTTC.

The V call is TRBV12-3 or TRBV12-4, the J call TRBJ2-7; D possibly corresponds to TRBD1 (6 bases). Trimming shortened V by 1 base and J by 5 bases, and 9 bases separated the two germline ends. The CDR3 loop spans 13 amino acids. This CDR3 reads CASSLVRGNEQYF. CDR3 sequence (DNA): TGTGCCAGCAGTTTAGTCAGGGGAAACGAGCAGTACTTC.

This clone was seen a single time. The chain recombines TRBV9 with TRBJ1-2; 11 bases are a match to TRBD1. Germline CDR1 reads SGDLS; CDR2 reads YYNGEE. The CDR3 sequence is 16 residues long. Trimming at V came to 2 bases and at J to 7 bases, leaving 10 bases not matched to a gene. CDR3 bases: TGTGCCAGCAGCGTCCGGACAGGGGGCTTTACGGGTGGCTACACCTTC. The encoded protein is CASSVRTGGFTGGYTF.

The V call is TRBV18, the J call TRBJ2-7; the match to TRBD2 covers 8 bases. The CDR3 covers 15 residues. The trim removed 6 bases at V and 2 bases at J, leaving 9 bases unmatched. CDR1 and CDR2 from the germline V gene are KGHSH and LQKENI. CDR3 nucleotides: TGTGCCAGCTCTCCTCGACTAGCGACCCCCTACGAGCAGTACTTC. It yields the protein CASSPRLATPYEQYF.

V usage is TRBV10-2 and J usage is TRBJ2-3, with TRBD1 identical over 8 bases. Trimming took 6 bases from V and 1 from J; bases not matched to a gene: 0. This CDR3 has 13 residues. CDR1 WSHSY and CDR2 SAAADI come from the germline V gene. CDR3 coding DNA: TGCGCCAGCAGGGGACAGGGCACAGATACGCAGTATTTT. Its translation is CASRGQGTDTQYF.